This T cell receptor (beta chain) came from a study of OX40 agonist ivuxolimab in advanced cancers. Whole-study results and caveats: At doses 0.1 to 3.0 mg/kg, CD4+ and CD8+ clones expanded. The study found among the lowest clonal expansion in partial responders at 0.1-3.0 mg/kg. Expanded clones belonging to CD8+ T cells outnumbered, on average, those of CD4+.

Comment on this clone: Its antigen is unknown.

The CDR3 totals 13 residues. Germline V gene sequence: CDR1 SEHNR, CDR2 FQNEAQ (reference sequence). Trimming shortened V by 7 bases and J by 1 base, and 10 bases separated the two germline ends. Assay used: immunoSEQ multiplex PCR; TCRdb lists only in-frame clones, some missing. The sample consists of roughly 100,000 clones, about 85% of them appearing once. The clonotype was recovered from an adult with an advanced solid tumor such as melanoma, head and neck, liver or kidney cancer. This material consisted of CD4+ or CD8+ T cells sorted from blood, taken in a trial of the OX40 agonist ivuxolimab. This sequence joins TRBV7-9 and TRBJ2-5, with D perhaps matching TRBD2 (5 bases). CDR3 amino acids: CASNKLGQETQYF. The CDR3 DNA follows: TGTGCCAGCAACAAACTAGGCCAAGAGACCCAGTACTTC.